These 10 T cell receptor beta chains share one sample of origin, sequenced in a study of vaccination effects on CD4 cells after COVID-19. Peptide-pool stimulation followed by sequencing identified expanded antigen-specific CD4+ clonotypes in the ViraFEST assay. It was after more than 8 days of culture that CD4+ T cells were isolated. None of these healthy vaccinees had been infected with SARS-CoV-2 before vaccination. Only in-frame clones appear in the TCRdb table, and some are missing; sequencing was by immunoSEQ multiplex PCR. The sample lists 25,000 to 35,000 clones, more than 60% occurring once. Their antigen targets remain unknown. The sequencing used CD4+ T cells from PBMCs cultured with SARS-CoV-2 spike peptides, collected before COVID-19 vaccination. The source is a human donor who received a COVID-19 vaccine.

V usage is TRBV19 and J usage is TRBJ2-1; D not resolved. V was trimmed by 5 bases and J by 10 bases, leaving 18 bases between them. Germline CDR1 and CDR2: LNHDA and SQIVND (reference sequence). The CDR3 runs to 14 residues. The CDR3 nucleotides read TGTGCCAGTAGTCCTCGCCCACGGATGGACGAGCAGTTCTTC. Amino acids: CASSPRPRMDEQFF.

The chain uses TRBV4-2 and TRBJ1-1; D unclear. There are 15 residues in the CDR3. V gave up 4 bases and J gave up 2 bases, with 14 bases separating them. Germline V CDR1 and CDR2: LGHNA, YNFKEQ. The CDR3 reads CASSRGSTANTEAFF. The CDR3 bases are TGTGCCAGCAGCCGAGGATCGACCGCTAACACTGAAGCTTTCTTT.

The rearrangement links TRBV9 to TRBJ2-7; D is ambiguous. CDR1 is SGDLS, CDR2 YYNGEE, per germline. V lost 3 bases to trimming and J lost 3 bases, with 19 bases between them. The CDR3 totals 16 residues. CDR3 in DNA: TGTGCCAGCAGCGCAGGCCCCCTCCGAGAGAACTACGAGCAGTACTTC. Amino acids: CASSAGPLRENYEQYF. The whole variable domain, filled in from reference TRBV9 and TRBJ2-7, reads DSGVTQTPKHLITATGQRVTLRCSPRSGDLSVYWYQQSLDQGLQFLIQYYNGEERAKGNILERFSAQQFPDLHSELNLSSLELGDSALYFCASSAGPLRENYEQYFGPGTRLTVT.

The rearrangement joins TRBV19 to TRBJ1-4, with 9 bases identical to TRBD1. V lost 8 bases, J lost 8 bases, and 12 bases stayed unmatched. CDR3 length: 15 residues. Germline V gene lookup returns CDR1 LNHDA and CDR2 SQIVND (reference sequence). CDR3 in DNA: TGTGCCAGTCGGAGGGAAGGGACAGGGAACGAAAAACTGTTTTTT. It codes for CASRREGTGNEKLFF.

A single count supports this clone. V is TRBV9 and J is TRBJ2-2; D might be TRBD2 (5 bases). The germline V and J ends were trimmed by 0 bases and 5 bases, with 8 bases remaining between them. Germline V CDR1 and CDR2: SGDLS, YYNGEE. The length of the CDR3 is 14 residues. The DNA of the CDR3 is TGTGCCAGCAGCGTAGGTCTAGCTACCGGGGAGCTGTTTTTT. Translating gives CASSVGLATGELFF.

The CDR3 spells CASSLESGGRGYTF. CDR3 bases: TGCGCCAGCAGCTTGGAGTCGGGGGGTCGTGGCTACACCTTC. The chain uses TRBV5-1 and TRBJ1-2; possible D gene TRBD1, 5 bases. CDR1 SGHRS and CDR2 YFSETQ come from the germline V gene. There are 14 residues in the CDR3. V gave up 0 bases and J gave up 7 bases, with 13 bases separating them.

This chain links TRBV5-6 with TRBJ2-5; 8 nucleotides agree with TRBD1. This CDR3 is 15 amino acids long. Germline V gives CDR1 SGHDT, CDR2 YYEEEE. After removal of 4 bases from V and 2 bases from J, the junction contained 7 bases not matched to a gene. The DNA of the CDR3 is TGTGCCAGCAGCGTGACAGGGGTGACGCAAGAGACCCAGTACTTC. This sequence encodes CASSVTGVTQETQYF.

The chain uses TRBV5-4 and TRBJ1-5; 8 bases align to TRBD1. V trimming: 0 bases; J trimming: 4 bases; junction bases outside the gene matches: 3. The CDR3 contains 15 residues. Germline CDR1 and CDR2: SGHNT and YYREEE (reference sequence). The CDR3 protein is CASSLAGQVNQPQHF. As DNA, the CDR3 is TGTGCCAGCAGCTTGGCGGGACAGGTGAATCAGCCCCAGCATTTT.

This clone showed up just once. The chain uses TRBV11-2 and TRBJ1-3; no clear D. V lost 0 bases, J lost 2 bases, and 8 bases lay in between. Germline loops: CDR1 SGHAT, CDR2 FQNNGV. The CDR3 consists of 15 residues. The chain's CDR3 is CASSLDRVPGNTIYF. The CDR3 DNA sequence: TGTGCCAGCAGCTTAGATAGGGTTCCTGGAAACACCATATATTTT.

The genes are TRBV3-1 (or the pseudogene TRBV3-2) and TRBJ2-1; 8 positions match TRBD1. The CDR3 is 15 residues long. The germline V gene encodes CDR1 LGHDT and CDR2 YNNKEL (reference sequence). J was trimmed by 2 bases and V by 4 bases; bases with no gene match: 4. CDR3 residues: CASSLGQGTYNEQFF. The CDR3 DNA sequence: TGTGCCAGCAGCCTAGGACAGGGAACCTACAATGAGCAGTTCTTC.